Below are 20 T cell receptor beta chains sequenced from a single sample in a study of Graves' ophthalmopathy and Graves' hyperthyroidism. Beta-chain TCR CDR3 regions were amplified from RNA transcripts. First-round RT-PCR relied on HTBI primers, and a second-round multiplex PCR came next. One entry per CDR3 protein, called by TCRdb with MiXCR from the multiplex PCR reads. The table lists some 200,000 distinct CDR3 sequences, 25% to 30% of them singletons. Material: peripheral blood. Receptors originate from a man aged 45-60 years with Graves' ophthalmopathy.

The sample holds many counts of this clonotype. The chain is built from TRBV12-3 or TRBV12-4 and TRBJ2-2, with TRBD1 matching over 7 bases. The CDR3 sequence is 14 residues long. V lost 4 bases and J lost 4; bases outside the gene matches: 3. CDR3 nucleotides: TGTGCCAGCAGTTGGGACAGAACCACCGGGGAGCTGTTTTTT. Its translation is CASSWDRTTGELFF.

Ten or more counts support this clonotype. The V and J genes are TRBV6-2 or TRBV6-3 and TRBJ1-1, with D perhaps matching TRBD1 (5 bases). Trimming took off 0 bases at V and 4 bases at J, with 27 bases between the two ends. CDR1 and CDR2 from the germline V gene are MNHEY and SVGEGT. This CDR3 spans 20 amino acids. The CDR3: CASSYSNPAEGTSEATEAFF. The CDR3 DNA reads as TGTGCCAGCAGTTACTCGAATCCGGCGGAGGGGACGTCTGAGGCCACTGAAGCTTTCTTT.

This clonotype was found many times. J is TRBJ2-1 and V is TRBV7-2; D call uncertain. In germline, CDR1 is SGHTA, CDR2 FQGNSA. Trimming left V 1 base short and J 0 bases short, with 13 bases between. This CDR3 contains 17 residues. The CDR3 spells CASSLEVGQSSYNEQFF. CDR3 in DNA: TGTGCCAGCAGCTTAGAGGTGGGTCAGAGCTCCTACAATGAGCAGTTCTTC.

The chain is built from TRBV28 and TRBJ2-7; 13 bases agree with TRBD2. The CDR3 consists of 16 residues. Germline V gene lookup returns CDR1 MDHEN and CDR2 SYDVKM. Germline trimming cut 4 bases from V and 3 bases from J; bases unmatched to any gene: 6. The CDR3 spells CASSWRGTSGIYEQYF. CDR3 sequence (DNA): TGTGCCAGCAGTTGGCGCGGGACTAGCGGGATCTACGAGCAGTACTTC.

The chain combines TRBV12-3 or TRBV12-4 with TRBJ1-1, with D hard to call. V was cut by 5 bases and J by 0 bases, with 16 bases left in between. There are 16 residues in the CDR3. This CDR3 is CASSIHRVFMNTEAFF. The CDR3 nucleotides read TGTGCCAGCAGTATCCACCGGGTGTTCATGAACACTGAAGCTTTCTTT.

This clonotype was recorded at least ten times. V and J are TRBV12-3 or TRBV12-4 and TRBJ2-5; D unclear. Trimming shortened V by 5 bases and J by 0 bases, and 13 bases separated the two germline ends. The CDR3 loop spans 15 amino acids. CDR3 coding DNA: TGTGCCAGCAGTCGCCATCTCGAGAACCAAGAGACCCAGTACTTC. It is translated as CASSRHLENQETQYF.

This clonotype appeared many times. The chain carries TRBV7-2 and TRBJ1-5, with TRBD1 as a possible D gene (6 bases). CDR3 size: 14 residues. The germline gives CDR1 SGHTA, CDR2 FQGNSA. Trimming took 5 bases from V and 3 from J, leaving 11 bases between them. This chain's CDR3 is CASSQQGFNQPQHF. For the CDR3, the DNA is TGTGCCAGCAGCCAACAGGGATTCAATCAGCCCCAGCATTTT.

J is TRBJ2-7 and V is TRBV12-3 or TRBV12-4, with TRBD2 matching over 8 bases. CDR3 length: 15 residues. Losses at the gene ends were 6 bases for V and 0 bases for J; bases not matched to a gene: 7. The CDR3 nucleotides are TGTGCCAGCAGGATCTCAGCGGGAGACTCCTACGAGCAGTACTTC. Translated, it gives CASRISAGDSYEQYF.

This clonotype has at least ten counts. The chain recombines TRBV28 with TRBJ2-3; 10 nucleotides agree with TRBD2. The CDR3 is 15 amino acids. V lost 6 bases, J lost 2 bases, and 5 bases stayed unmatched. Germline CDR1 and CDR2: MDHEN and SYDVKM. CDR3 amino acids: CASSPAGGHTDTQYF. DNA of the CDR3: TGTGCCAGCAGCCCAGCGGGAGGGCACACAGATACGCAGTATTTT.

This clonotype was picked up many times. The chain employs TRBV11-3 and TRBJ1-2; weak D call: TRBD1 (5 bases). The CDR3 runs 13 residues. Germline lookup yields CDR1 SGHNT and CDR2 YENEEA. Between the trimmed V and J ends, which lost 4 bases and 4 bases, there was a span of 10 bases. The CDR3 region has the DNA TGTGCCAGCAGCTCCCGGGACTCCTATGGCTACACCTTC. Its translation: CASSSRDSYGYTF.

In its sample, this clonotype was seen many times. The chain links TRBV2 to TRBJ2-2; 10 positions match TRBD2. CDR3 length: 15 residues. V lost 6 bases to trimming and J lost 0 bases; unmatched junction nucleotides: 1. Germline V lookup: CDR1 SNHLY, CDR2 FYNNEI. CDR3 residues: CASSGLAANTGELFF. The CDR3 nucleotides are TGTGCCAGCAGCGGACTAGCGGCGAACACCGGGGAGCTGTTTTTT.

This clonotype has ten or more counts. The CDR3 sequence is CASSLYGKQFNSPLHF. The DNA of the CDR3 is TGTGCCAGCAGCTTATATGGAAAACAGTTTAATTCACCCCTCCACTTT. V gene TRBV7-2 combines with J gene TRBJ1-6; D call uncertain. CDR3 length: 16 amino acids. V lost 2 bases to trimming and J lost 6 bases, with 14 bases between them. Germline V gene data show CDR1 as SGHTA and CDR2 as FQGNSA.

The rearrangement joins TRBV6-1 to TRBJ1-2; 9 positions agree with TRBD1. Unmatched junction bases numbered 7, after V lost 6 bases and J lost 2 bases. The CDR3 consists of 15 residues. CDR1 is MNHNS and CDR2 is SASEGT in the germline V gene. The CDR3 reads CASSPGTGNNYGYTF. The DNA of the CDR3 is TGTGCCAGCAGCCCCGGGACAGGGAACAACTATGGCTACACCTTC.

The rearrangement links TRBV12-3 or TRBV12-4 to TRBJ1-1; TRBD1 is a possible D gene (6 bases). The CDR3 consists of 12 residues. V dropped 7 bases and J dropped 3 bases, with 9 bases sitting between them. CDR3 nucleotides: TGTGCCAGCAAGACAGGTTACACTGAAGCTTTCTTT. Protein product: CASKTGYTEAFF.

The chain links TRBV6-1 to TRBJ2-7; D may correspond to TRBD1 or TRBD2 (5 bases each). The germline V gene encodes CDR1 MNHNS and CDR2 SASEGT. The CDR3 spans 14 residues. Trimming cost V 6 bases and J 5 bases, with 17 bases left between them. The CDR3 is CASSPAGTWNEQYF. CDR3 coding DNA: TGTGCCAGCAGCCCGGCCGGGACCTGGAACGAGCAGTACTTC.

This chain uses TRBV6-1 with TRBJ1-1; no definite D call. The CDR3 contains 14 residues. Germline-derived CDR1 and CDR2 are MNHNS and SASEGT. The germline V and J ends were trimmed by 1 base and 1 base, with 7 bases remaining between them. The CDR3 DNA follows: TGTGCCAGCAGTGAAGAGGCAGGGAACACTGAAGCTTTCTTT. Encoded protein: CASSEEAGNTEAFF.

This clonotype was picked up many times. V and J are TRBV28 and TRBJ1-5, with D possibly matching TRBD1 (5 bases). Trimming cost V 4 bases and J 2 bases, with 15 bases left between them. Per the germline V gene, CDR1 is MDHEN and CDR2 is SYDVKM. The CDR3 contains 16 residues. DNA of the CDR3: TGTGCCAGCAGTTCCGCGGGACCGCAAGGCAATCAGCCCCAGCATTTT. This codes for CASSSAGPQGNQPQHF.

This rearrangement joins TRBV29-1 to TRBJ2-7, with TRBD1 matching over 7 bases. This CDR3 is built from 13 residues. Germline CDR1 and CDR2: SQVTM and ANQGSEA. Trimming cost V 4 bases and J 1 base; bases outside gene matches: 4. CDR3 DNA: TGCAGCGTTGGACAGGGTGAATCCTACGAGCAGTACTTC. Translated: CSVGQGESYEQYF.

In its sample, this clonotype was seen many times. The rearrangement uses TRBV5-4 and TRBJ1-2, with a possible D match to TRBD1 (5 bases). The germline V and J ends were trimmed by 1 base and 3 bases, with 7 bases remaining between them. The CDR3 has 13 residues. In germline, CDR1 is SGHNT, CDR2 YYREEE (reference sequence). The DNA of the CDR3 is TGTGCCAGCAGCTTGTTAGGGGACTATGGCTACACCTTC. It translates to CASSLLGDYGYTF.

This clonotype was seen ten or more times. The gene calls are TRBV20-1 and TRBJ2-7; no reliable D call. Germline V gene data show CDR1 as DFQATT and CDR2 as SNEGSKA (reference sequence). Trimming took off 7 bases at V and 9 bases at J, with 22 bases between the two ends. This CDR3 has 13 amino acids. The CDR3 reads CSGRRAAFIGQYF. Written as DNA, the CDR3 is TGCAGTGGTCGGCGCGCGGCTTTTATCGGGCAGTACTTC.